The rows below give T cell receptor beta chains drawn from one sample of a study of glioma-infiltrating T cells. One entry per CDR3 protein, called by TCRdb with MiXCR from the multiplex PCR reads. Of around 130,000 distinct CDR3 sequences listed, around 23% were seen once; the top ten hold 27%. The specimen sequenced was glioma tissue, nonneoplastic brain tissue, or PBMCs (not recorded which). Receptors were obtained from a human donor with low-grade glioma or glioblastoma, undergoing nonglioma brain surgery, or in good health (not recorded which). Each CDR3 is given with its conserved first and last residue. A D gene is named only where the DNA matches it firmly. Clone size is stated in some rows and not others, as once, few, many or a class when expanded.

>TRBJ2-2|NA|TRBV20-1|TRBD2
TGCAGTGCTAGATACCCCCCTAGCGGTAACACCGGGGAGCTGTTTTTT
CSARYPPSGNTGELFF
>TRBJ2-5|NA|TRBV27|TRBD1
TGTGCCAGCAGCGAGGGGGCCGGGACCCGCCAAGAGACCCAGTACTTC
CASSEGAGTRQETQYF
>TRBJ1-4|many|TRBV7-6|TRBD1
TGTGCCAGCAGCTTAGGAGGACAGGGTGGTGAAAAACTGTTTTTT
CASSLGGQGGEKLFF
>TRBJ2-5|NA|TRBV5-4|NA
TGTGCCAGCAGCTTTGAGCGCGGAGAGACCCAGTGCTTC
CASSFERGETQCF
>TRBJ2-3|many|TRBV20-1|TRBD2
TGCATCGAAAGCGGGGTACGGTCAGATACGCAGTATTTT
CIESGVRSDTQYF
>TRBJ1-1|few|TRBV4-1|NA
TGCGCCAGCAGCCAACCCACAGGGATTTTGAACACTGAAGCTTTCTTT
CASSQPTGILNTEAFF
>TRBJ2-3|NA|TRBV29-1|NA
TGCAGCGTTGATCGGGACACATCCCCGTACGGCGCAGATACGCAGTATTTT
CSVDRDTSPYGADTQYF
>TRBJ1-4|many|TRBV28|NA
TGTGCCAGCAGTCTGTCCCAAGTTGAAAAACTGTTTTTT
CASSLSQVEKLFF
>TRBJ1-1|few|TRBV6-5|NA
TGTGCCAGCAGGGGGGGGGGTAAAGATTTCTTT
CASRGGGKDFF
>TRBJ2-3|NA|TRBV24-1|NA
TGTGCCACCAGTAGTGGCCCCACAACAACAGATACGCAGTATTTT
CATSSGPTTTDTQYF
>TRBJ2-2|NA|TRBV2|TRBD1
TGTGCCAGCCTTGGGGACAGGGGAATTGTCACCGGGGAGCTGTTTTTT
CASLGDRGIVTGELFF
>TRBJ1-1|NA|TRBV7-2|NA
TGTGCCGCCTCAGGGGAGAATAGGAAAACTGAAGCTTTCTTT
CAASGENRKTEAFF
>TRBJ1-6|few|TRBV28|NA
TGTGCCAGCAGTTTGCACCTCCTGGGCGTTGGGGCCCTCCACTTT
CASSLHLLGVGALHF
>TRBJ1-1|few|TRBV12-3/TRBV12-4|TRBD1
TGTGCCAGCAGGTCGACAGGGGGCACTGAAGCTTTCTTT
CASRSTGGTEAFF
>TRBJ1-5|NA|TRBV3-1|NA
TGTGCCAGCAGCCAACGGGGGGCCAATCAGCCCCAGCATTTT
CASSQRGANQPQHF
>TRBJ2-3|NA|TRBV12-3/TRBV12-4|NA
TGTGCCAGCAGTTTCGGATCCACAGATACGCAGTATTTT
CASSFGSTDTQYF
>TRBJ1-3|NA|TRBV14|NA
TGTGCCAGCAGCCAAGTCACGGGATGGAGCTCTGGAAACACCATATATTTT
CASSQVTGWSSGNTIYF
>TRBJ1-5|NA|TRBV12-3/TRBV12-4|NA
TGTGCCAGCACCCCGGGGGGGGCGGGTCAGCCCCAGCATTTT
CASTPGGAGQPQHF
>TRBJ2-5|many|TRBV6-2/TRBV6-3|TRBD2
TGTGCCAGCAGTTACTTAGCGGGGGAGACCCAGTACTTC
CASSYLAGETQYF
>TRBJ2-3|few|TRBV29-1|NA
TGCAGCGCCGGACAGCTTAAGGGATACACAGATACGCAGTATTTT
CSAGQLKGYTDTQYF
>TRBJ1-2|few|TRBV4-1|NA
TGCGCCAGCAGCTACGGGCCCGGTGGCTACACCTTC
CASSYGPGGYTF
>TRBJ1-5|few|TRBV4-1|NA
TGCGCCAGCAGCCAAGCAGGGAGGGTAAGTCAGCCCCAGCATTTT
CASSQAGRVSQPQHF
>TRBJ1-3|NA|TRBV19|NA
TGTGCCAGTAGTATCCCAGGGGTAACTGGAAACACCATATATTTT
CASSIPGVTGNTIYF
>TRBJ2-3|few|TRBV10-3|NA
TGTGCCATCAGTTTTCAATCAGATACGCAGTATTTT
CAISFQSDTQYF
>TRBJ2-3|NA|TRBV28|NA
TGTGCCAGCAGTTGGGAGCGCACAGATACGCAGTATTTT
CASSWERTDTQYF
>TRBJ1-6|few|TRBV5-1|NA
TGCGCCAGCCGGGCCGCGAGCTCTTCACCCCTCCACTTT
CASRAASSSPLHF
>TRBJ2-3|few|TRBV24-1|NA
TGTGCCACCAGTGATCTGAGGATAGCTAGCACAGATACGCAGTATTTT
CATSDLRIASTDTQYF
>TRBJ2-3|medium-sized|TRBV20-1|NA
TGCAGTGCAACTAGGACAGATACGCAGTATTTT
CSATRTDTQYF
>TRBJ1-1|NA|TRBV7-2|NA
TGCGCCAGCAGCAACTCGGGCAGGGGAGGTGGCACTGAAGCTTTCTTT
CASSNSGRGGGTEAFF
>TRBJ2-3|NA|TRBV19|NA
TGTGCCAGTAGTCCCTCCCGGGGGAGCACAGATACGCAGTATTTT
CASSPSRGSTDTQYF
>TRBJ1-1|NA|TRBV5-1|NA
TGCGCCAGCAGCAAGGGCACTGAAGCTTTCTTT
CASSKGTEAFF
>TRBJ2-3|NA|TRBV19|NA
TGTGCCAGTAGTATAGGGGGGGCGGTAGATACGCAGTATTTT
CASSIGGAVDTQYF
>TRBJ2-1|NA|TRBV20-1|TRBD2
TGCAGTGCTAGAGAAACTAGCGGGGGGTACCCGCCCTACAATGAGCAGTTCTTC
CSARETSGGYPPYNEQFF
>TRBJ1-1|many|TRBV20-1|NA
TGCAGTGCCGAGAGGAGGGGGGCGGTCACTGAAGCTTTCTTT
CSAERRGAVTEAFF
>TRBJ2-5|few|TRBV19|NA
TGTGCCAGTAGTACAGGGGGAGGGACCCAGTACTTC
CASSTGGGTQYF
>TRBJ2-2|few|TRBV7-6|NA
TGTGCCAGCAGCTTCGCGGGCACCGGGGAGCTGTTTTTT
CASSFAGTGELFF
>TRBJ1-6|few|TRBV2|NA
TGTGCCAGCAGTGAGAGGAATCGGTCACCCCTCCACTTT
CASSERNRSPLHF
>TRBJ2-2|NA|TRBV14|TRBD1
TGTGCCAGCAGCCAAGGACAGGGGCGGACCGGGGAGCTGTTTTTT
CASSQGQGRTGELFF
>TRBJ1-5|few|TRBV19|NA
TGTGCCAGTAGTATACTCGCAGTTGGGGGACAGCCCCAGCATTTT
CASSILAVGGQPQHF
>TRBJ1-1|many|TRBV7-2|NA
TGTGCCAGCACCCTGACAGGAGGATACACTGAAGCTTTCTTT
CASTLTGGYTEAFF
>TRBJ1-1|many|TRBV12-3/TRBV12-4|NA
TGTGCCAGCACGCCGGGCACAAACACTGAAGCTTTCTTT
CASTPGTNTEAFF
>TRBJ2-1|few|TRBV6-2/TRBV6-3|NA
TGTGCCAGCAACTCAGGGGGGTCCTACAATGAGCAGTTCTTC
CASNSGGSYNEQFF
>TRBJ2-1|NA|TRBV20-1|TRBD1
TGCAGTGCCCCGGACAGGACCAGGAGCTCCTACAATGAGCAGTTCTTC
CSAPDRTRSSYNEQFF
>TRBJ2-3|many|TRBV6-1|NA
TGTGCCAGCAGAACCCGCGGGGCTAGCACAGATACGCAGTATTTT
CASRTRGASTDTQYF
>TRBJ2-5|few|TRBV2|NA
TGTGCCAGCAGCATACAGGGGGGGATGGAGACCCAGTACTTC
CASSIQGGMETQYF
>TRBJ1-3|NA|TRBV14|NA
TGTGCCAGCAGACAGGGACCCGGAAACACCATATATTTT
CASRQGPGNTIYF